This is a list of T cell receptor beta chains from one sample in a study of blood T cell repertoires in COVID-19. Method: immunoSEQ multiplex PCR; TCRdb's copy keeps in-frame clones and lacks some. The sample lists roughly 130,000 clones, 80% to 85% seen once, with approximately 9% in the top ten. The sequenced material came from peripheral blood. These TCRs come from a man aged 30-40 years with COVID-19, enrolled during active disease. Both conserved end residues are part of each CDR3. The D gene is left open where the match is weak. Some rows have no size entry. The others give once, few or many, or a class for an expanded clone.

>TRBJ1-6|-|TRBV28|-
CASSFGRSNSPLHF
TGTGCCAGCAGTTTCGGCAGGTCGAATTCACCCCTCCACTTT
>TRBJ2-2|-|TRBV5-4|TRBD2
CASSPQTSGATGELFF
TGTGCCAGCAGCCCCCAGACTAGCGGGGCCACCGGGGAGCTGTTTTTT
>TRBJ2-7|-|TRBV6-1|-
CASSELGQSIYEQYF
TGTGCCAGCAGTGAACTCGGACAGTCTATCTACGAGCAGTACTTC
>TRBJ1-4|few|TRBV3-1/TRBV3-2|-
CASSQDRVTQGEKLFF
TGTGCCAGCAGCCAAGATCGAGTGACCCAGGGTGAAAAACTGTTTTTT
>TRBJ2-7|few|TRBV6-4|TRBD2
CASAFSREGEQYF
TGTGCCAGCGCGTTTAGCCGGGAGGGGGAGCAGTACTTC
>TRBJ1-2|-|TRBV11-1|TRBD1
CASSLETGRYGYTF
TGTGCCAGCAGCTTAGAGACAGGGAGGTATGGCTACACCTTC
>TRBJ2-5|-|TRBV19|-
CASSKGAGQQETQYF
TGTGCCAGTAGTAAGGGGGCGGGACAGCAAGAGACCCAGTACTTC
>TRBJ2-7|-|TRBV30|-
CAFLDNHYEQYF
TGTGCCTTCCTGGACAACCACTACGAGCAGTACTTC
>TRBJ1-5|-|TRBV5-5|TRBD1
CASSGGQGQQPQHF
TGTGCCAGCAGCGGGGGACAGGGCCAACAGCCCCAGCATTTT
>TRBJ2-1|once|TRBV27|TRBD2
CASSLAGGTYNEQFF
TGTGCCAGCAGTCTAGCGGGAGGGACCTACAATGAGCAGTTCTTC
>TRBJ2-5|-|TRBV3-1/TRBV3-2|TRBD1
CASSQVRTGQETQYF
TGTGCCAGCAGCCAAGTTAGGACAGGGCAAGAGACCCAGTACTTC
>TRBJ2-1|-|TRBV19|TRBD2
CASSIVYGRLAGGSRDEQFF
TGTGCCAGTAGTATAGTATATGGGCGCCTAGCGGGAGGTAGTAGGGATGAGCAGTTCTTC
>TRBJ1-1|-|TRBV15|TRBD1
CATSRVTGALTEAFF
TGTGCCACCAGCAGAGTGACAGGGGCACTCACTGAAGCTTTCTTT
>TRBJ2-7|-|TRBV3-1/TRBV3-2|-
CASSHRDSTYEQYF
TGTGCCAGCAGCCATCGGGACTCAACCTACGAGCAGTACTTC
>TRBJ2-3|-|TRBV11-3|TRBD2
CASSLEWSSGASTDTQYF
TGTGCCAGCAGCTTAGAGTGGTCTAGCGGGGCTAGCACAGATACGCAGTATTTT
>TRBJ2-7|-|TRBV30|TRBD2
CAWGEGYEQYF
TGTGCCTGGGGGGAGGGATACGAGCAGTACTTC
>TRBJ2-2|-|TRBV4-2|TRBD2
CASSRERSGSRTGELFF
TGTGCCAGCAGCCGCGAGAGAAGCGGGAGCAGGACCGGGGAGCTGTTTTTT
>TRBJ2-7|-|TRBV25-1|-
CASSEPRQGEQYF
TGTGCCAGCAGTGAGCCTAGGCAGGGAGAGCAGTACTTC
>TRBJ2-2|-|TRBV27|-
CASSLLWQNTGELFF
TGTGCCAGCAGTTTATTGTGGCAGAACACCGGGGAGCTGTTTTTT
>TRBJ2-5|-|TRBV6-6|-
CASSYWEQETQYF
TGTGCCAGCAGTTACTGGGAGCAAGAGACCCAGTACTTC
>TRBJ1-1|few|TRBV11-3|-
CASSFTEGAEAFF
TGTGCCAGCAGCTTCACAGAGGGGGCTGAAGCTTTCTTT
>TRBJ2-1|-|TRBV19|TRBD1
CASSIMTGATNEQFF
TGTGCCAGTAGTATTATGACAGGGGCGACTAATGAGCAGTTCTTC
>TRBJ1-4|-|TRBV28|-
CASSPGGTNEKLFF
TGTGCCAGCAGTCCCGGAGGGACTAATGAAAAACTGTTTTTT
>TRBJ2-5|-|TRBV18|-
CASSEGETQYF
TGTGCCAGCTCGGAGGGGGAGACCCAGTACTTC
>TRBJ1-6|-|TRBV19|-
CASSIPGAVGSPLHF
TGTGCCAGTAGTATCCCAGGGGCAGTCGGGTCACCCCTCCACTTT
>TRBJ1-3|-|TRBV5-1|TRBD1
CASSNGQGAGSGNTIYF
TGCGCCAGCAGCAACGGACAGGGGGCTGGCTCTGGAAACACCATATATTTT
>TRBJ2-7|-|TRBV5-4|TRBD2
CASSLREGEQYF
TGTGCCAGCAGCTTGAGGGAGGGAGAGCAGTACTTC
>TRBJ2-3|-|TRBV10-1|TRBD2
CASSESLAGADTQYF
TGCGCCAGCAGTGAGAGCCTAGCGGGGGCAGATACGCAGTATTTT
>TRBJ1-2|-|TRBV9|-
CASSGISDSYGYTF
TGTGCCAGCAGCGGCATCAGTGACAGCTATGGCTACACCTTC
>TRBJ2-7|-|TRBV6-5|TRBD1
CASSYRATGVDEQYF
TGTGCCAGCAGTTACCGGGCGACAGGGGTCGACGAGCAGTACTTC
>TRBJ1-3|once|TRBV7-9|TRBD1
CASSLGVWQGEAGNTIYF
TGTGCCAGCAGCTTAGGGGTTTGGCAGGGGGAGGCTGGAAACACCATATATTTT
>TRBJ2-1|once|TRBV24-1|-
CATSDFAGEGEQFF
TGTGCCACCAGTGATTTCGCAGGGGAAGGTGAGCAGTTCTTC
>TRBJ1-3|once|TRBV18|-
CASSPTNSYSGNTIYF
TGTGCCAGCTCACCAACAAACAGTTACTCTGGAAACACCATATATTTT
>TRBJ2-7|-|TRBV4-2|-
CASSQEAILSYEQYF
TGTGCCAGCAGCCAAGAAGCCATCCTGTCCTACGAGCAGTACTTC
>TRBJ2-1|-|TRBV6-4|-
CASSDSSGGNEQFF
TGTGCCAGCAGTGACTCGAGCGGTGGCAATGAGCAGTTCTTC
>TRBJ1-6|-|TRBV28|-
CASSVRLRRRGPSSYNSPLHF
TGTGCCAGCAGTGTTCGGCTCCGTAGGCGGGGTCCCAGCTCCTATAATTCACCCCTCCACTTT
>TRBJ1-4|-|TRBV2|-
CATRLGGGSEKLFF
TGTGCCACCCGACTCGGGGGAGGGAGTGAAAAACTGTTTTTT
>TRBJ2-1|-|TRBV30|-
CAWSYTGNEQFF
TGTGCCTGGAGTTATACGGGCAATGAGCAGTTCTTC
>TRBJ2-7|-|TRBV6-2/TRBV6-3|-
CASSYEGPSYEQYF
TGTGCCAGCAGTTACGAGGGCCCCTCCTACGAGCAGTACTTC
>TRBJ1-3|-|TRBV3-1/TRBV3-2|-
CASSPGGAGNTIYF
TGTGCCAGCAGCCCGGGGGGAGCTGGAAACACCATATATTTT
>TRBJ2-5|-|TRBV25-1|-
CASSGQGRETQYF
TGTGCCAGCAGTGGTCAGGGGCGGGAGACCCAGTACTTC
>TRBJ2-7|-|TRBV3-1/TRBV3-2|-
CASSQDDGAYEQYF
TGTGCCAGCAGCCAAGATGACGGGGCCTACGAGCAGTACTTC
>TRBJ1-5|-|TRBV2|-
CASSEAATANQPQHF
TGTGCCAGCAGTGAGGCGGCTACGGCAAATCAGCCCCAGCATTTT
>TRBJ2-1|-|TRBV18|-
CASSLNHLGGSSYNEQFF
TGTGCCAGCTCACTAAACCACCTGGGGGGTAGCTCCTACAATGAGCAGTTCTTC
>TRBJ2-1|-|TRBV23-1|TRBD2
CASPAGPNNEQFF
TGCGCCAGCCCAGCGGGGCCCAACAATGAGCAGTTCTTC
>TRBJ1-4|-|TRBV7-9|-
CASRGQHEKLFF
TGTGCCAGCAGGGGACAACACGAAAAACTGTTTTTT
>TRBJ2-1|once|TRBV19|-
CASSSRGIFSYNEQFF
TGTGCCAGTAGTAGCAGAGGGATCTTTTCCTACAATGAGCAGTTCTTC
>TRBJ2-3|many|TRBV6-4|-
CASSDRETPTDTQYF
TGTGCCAGCAGTGATCGGGAGACCCCCACAGATACGCAGTATTTT
>TRBJ2-3|once|TRBV11-2|TRBD2
CASSFSRTSGYTDTQYF
TGTGCCAGCAGCTTTTCTCGGACTAGCGGGTACACAGATACGCAGTATTTT
>TRBJ2-4|-|TRBV19|TRBD1
CASASRDRGLGTNIQYF
TGTGCCAGTGCCTCCCGGGACAGAGGGCTGGGGACAAACATTCAGTACTTC
>TRBJ2-1|-|TRBV5-1|TRBD2
CASSLGGGSNEQFF
TGCGCCAGCAGCTTGGGCGGCGGGAGTAATGAGCAGTTCTTC
>TRBJ2-3|-|TRBV4-2|-
CASSQALNTDTQYF
TGTGCCAGCAGCCAAGCACTGAACACAGATACGCAGTATTTT
>TRBJ2-2|-|TRBV10-3|TRBD1
CATKTGTNTGELFF
TGTGCCACCAAGACAGGGACGAACACCGGGGAGCTGTTTTTT
>TRBJ2-1|-|TRBV5-4|-
CASSLQSSASSYNEQFF
TGTGCCAGCAGCTTACAGTCTAGCGCGAGCTCCTACAATGAGCAGTTCTTC
>TRBJ2-2|-|TRBV29-1|-
CSVVVTHRVPTGELFF
TGCAGCGTTGTAGTAACACACAGGGTTCCAACCGGGGAGCTGTTTTTT